Below are 16 T cell receptor beta chains sequenced from a single sample in a study of cytotoxic CD8 clonotypes in ibrutinib-treated CLL. Produced via immunoSEQ multiplex PCR; TCRdb's table is partial and in-frame only. Among tens of thousands of clones listed, roughly 70% were seen once. Source: PBMCs, taken at disease progression, from a patient treated with ibrutinib. The receptor set was obtained from a human donor with chronic lymphocytic leukemia.

This clone was counted a few times. This sequence joins TRBV27 and TRBJ2-5, with D maybe TRBD1 (5 bases). The V end was cut by 1 base, the J end by 5 bases, with 14 bases between. The germline V gene has CDR1 MNHEY and CDR2 SMNVEV (reference sequence). The CDR3 runs 15 residues. This CDR3 reads CASSLYRAGLETQYF. In DNA form, the CDR3 reads TGTGCCAGCAGTTTATACCGGGCAGGGTTGGAGACCCAGTACTTC.

J is TRBJ1-1 and V is TRBV10-1; D gene ambiguous. The V and J ends lost 9 bases and 10 bases respectively, with 27 bases between them. Germline CDR1 reads WNHNN; CDR2 reads SYGVQD (reference sequence). This CDR3 has 15 residues. The CDR3 region is CAREEPRREKGGAFF. In DNA, the CDR3 is TGCGCCAGAGAGGAACCCAGGCGGGAGAAGGGCGGAGCTTTCTTT.

The chain has TRBV5-4 and TRBJ2-5, with D uncertain. Per germline, CDR1 SGHNT and CDR2 YYREEE (reference sequence). Trimming stripped 4 bases from V and 5 bases from J, with 15 bases between. CDR3 size: 14 residues. CDR3 amino acids: CASSLGDRWETQYF. DNA of the CDR3: TGTGCCAGCAGCCTTGGGGATCGGTGGGAGACCCAGTACTTC.

The genes are TRBV7-8 and TRBJ2-3; D gene uncertain. Germline V CDR1 and CDR2: SGHVS, FQNEAQ. The V end lost 2 bases, the J end lost 3 bases, and 9 bases lay between the germline ends. The CDR3 has 14 residues. The DNA of the CDR3 is TGTGCCAGCAGCTTACAATGGGTTACAGATACGCAGTATTTT. Protein: CASSLQWVTDTQYF.

V gene TRBV6-5 combines with J gene TRBJ2-7, with 7 bases matching TRBD2. Germline CDR1 is MNHEY and CDR2 is SVGAGI. V was pared by 4 bases and J by 1 base, with 4 bases of the junction left unmatched. This CDR3 is 14 amino acids long. The CDR3 sequence is CASSLAGFSYEQYF. The CDR3 coding sequence is TGTGCCAGCAGTTTAGCGGGCTTTTCCTACGAGCAGTACTTC.

This clone was counted between two and nine times. V and J are TRBV5-1 and TRBJ1-2; 7 bases fit TRBD1. From germline, CDR1 is SGHRS and CDR2 YFSETQ. The CDR3 length is 14 residues. V lost 5 bases and J lost 1; bases outside the gene matches: 5. CDR3 sequence: CASSPGQHNYGYTF. In nucleotides, the CDR3 is TGCGCCAGCAGTCCGGGACAGCATAACTATGGCTACACCTTC.

The chain uses TRBV9 and TRBJ2-7; D is undetermined. CDR3 length equals 14 residues. The V end was cut by 2 bases, the J end by 2 bases, with 11 bases between. Germline loops: CDR1 SGDLS, CDR2 YYNGEE. The CDR3 sequence is CASSVGPVTYEQYF. DNA of the CDR3: TGTGCCAGCAGCGTGGGTCCCGTTACCTACGAGCAGTACTTC.

V and J are TRBV12-5 and TRBJ2-1; D unclear. V dropped 3 bases and J dropped 3 bases, with 3 bases sitting between them. The germline CDR1 and CDR2 sequences are LGHNT and FRNRAP. The CDR3 runs to 12 residues. The CDR3: CASGFDYNEQFF. The CDR3 coding sequence is TGTGCTAGTGGTTTTGACTACAATGAGCAGTTCTTC.

The chain employs TRBV9 and TRBJ1-1; possibly TRBD1 for D (6 bases). This CDR3 is 12 amino acids long. Trimming removed 0 bases from V and 6 bases from J, with 6 bases in between. Germline loops: CDR1 SGDLS, CDR2 YYNGEE. CDR3 region: CASSVGTAEAFF. As DNA, the CDR3 is TGTGCCAGCAGCGTAGGGACAGCTGAAGCTTTCTTT.

In its sample, this clone was seen a few times. This chain connects TRBV7-9 to TRBJ1-2; perhaps TRBD1 as D (6 bases). V shed 1 base and J shed 14 bases, with 11 bases lying between them. The CDR3 extends over 11 amino acids. The germline V gene has CDR1 SEHNR and CDR2 FQNEAQ (reference sequence). CDR3 DNA: TGTGCCAGCAGCTTAGACGGCAGGGGTACCTTC. It encodes CASSLDGRGTF.

The chain joins TRBV11-2 to TRBJ2-1; TRBD1 agrees at 7 bases. The CDR3 runs 14 residues. V lost 5 bases, J lost 5 bases, and 6 bases stayed unmatched. Per germline, CDR1 SGHAT and CDR2 FQNNGV. The CDR3 here is CASSPGTANNEQFF. CDR3 DNA sequence: TGTGCCAGCAGCCCCGGGACAGCTAACAATGAGCAGTTCTTC.

J is TRBJ1-4 and V is TRBV5-1; D remains unclear. Per germline, CDR1 SGHRS and CDR2 YFSETQ. This CDR3 contains 13 residues. Trimming took off 0 bases at V and 5 bases at J, with 5 bases between the two ends. The CDR3 sequence: CASSLVGNEKLFF. The CDR3 DNA reads TGCGCCAGCAGCTTGGTGGGCAATGAAAAACTGTTTTTT. The full variable domain, its missing parts supplied by reference TRBV5-1 and TRBJ1-4, is KAGVTQTPRYLIKTRGQQVTLSCSPISGHRSVSWYQQTPGQGLQFLFEYFSETQRNKGNFPGRFSGRQFSNSRSEMNVSTLELGDSALYLCASSLVGNEKLFFGSGTQLSVL.

This clone has a handful of counts. The V call is TRBV19, the J call TRBJ2-1; D unresolved. Trimming removed 5 bases from V and 6 bases from J, with 11 bases in between. The CDR3 is made up of 13 amino acids. CDR1 and CDR2 from the germline V gene are LNHDA and SQIVND (reference sequence). In nucleotides, the CDR3 is TGTGCCAGTAGTTCCCCCGGGCTCAATGAGCAGTTCTTC. Its translation: CASSSPGLNEQFF.

CDR3 protein: CASSSPRQETQYF. The CDR3 DNA follows: TGCGCCAGCAGCTCGCCCCGGCAAGAGACCCAGTACTTC. The chain recombines TRBV5-1 with TRBJ2-5; D is ambiguous. This CDR3 contains 13 residues. The V end was cut by 3 bases, the J end by 2 bases, with 8 bases between. Germline loops: CDR1 SGHRS, CDR2 YFSETQ.

The chain recombines TRBV10-1 with TRBJ2-7; 8 bases match TRBD1. Trimming removed 2 bases from V and 4 bases from J; junction bases left unmatched: 7. Germline CDR1 reads WNHNN; CDR2 reads SYGVQD (reference sequence). This CDR3 region has 15 residues. The CDR3 sequence is CASSEGQGLLYEQYF. Written as DNA, the CDR3 is TGCGCCAGCAGTGAGGGACAGGGCCTTTTGTACGAGCAGTACTTC.

J is TRBJ2-3 and V is TRBV4-2; D perhaps matches TRBD1 (5 bases). The CDR3 is 14 amino acids. Germline V gene sequence: CDR1 LGHNA, CDR2 YNFKEQ. Deletions cut 0 bases from V and 5 bases from J, with 9 bases between. As DNA, the CDR3 is TGTGCCAGCAGCCAAGATAGCAGGGAAGATACGCAGTATTTT. Its protein is CASSQDSREDTQYF.